This TCR beta chain was recorded in a study of T cell changes during pregnancy in multiple sclerosis. The assay was immunoSEQ multiplex PCR, and TCRdb's table has in-frame clones only and misses some. Among 85,000 to 110,000 clones listed, 85% to 95% were seen once. Sequencing was performed on peripheral blood, taken after pregnancy. The receptor was derived from a female donor with multiple sclerosis, enrolled in a pregnancy study.

CDR3 in amino acids: CASGLAGRGPGNTIYF. The DNA for the CDR3 is TGTGCTAGTGGTTTGGCAGGCAGGGGCCCTGGAAACACCATATATTTT. The genes are TRBV12-5 and TRBJ1-3, with D tentatively TRBD1 (6 bases). CDR1 and CDR2 (germline): LGHNT, FRNRAP. V lost 1 base and J 2 bases, leaving 12 bases between the germline ends. This CDR3 region has 16 residues.